This T cell receptor beta chain was retrieved from a study of T cells in Graves' hyperthyroidism and ophthalmopathy. This CDR3 contains 17 residues. Germline CDR1 and CDR2: LGHDT and YNNKEL (reference sequence). J lost 0 bases, V lost 7 bases, and 11 bases had no gene match. Points on this clonotype: Its antigen remains unknown.

The source material, RNA transcripts, was used to amplify TCR beta CDR3 regions. The HTBI primer set served for first-round RT-PCR of the TCR CDR3. TCRdb reprocessed the multiplex PCR reads with MiXCR, giving one entry per CDR3 protein. The sample has around 340,000 distinct CDR3 sequences; 15% to 20% are singletons. The patients, who ranged from 18 to 65 in age, presented with newly diagnosed hyperthyroidism lasting under 2 months. General study findings and limits: Most clonotypes expanded in thyroid above 0.001 were likewise present in blood. From stable hyperthyroidism, ophthalmopathy was separated by a 13 V-J model.

The sequence was obtained from a woman in her 50s with Graves' hyperthyroidism. The rearrangement joins TRBV3-1 to TRBJ2-5; TRBD2 aligns across 10 bases. Material for sequencing was blood. CDR3 sequence reads: CASTSHLAGEDQETQYF. The CDR3 bases are TGTGCCAGCACCTCACATCTAGCGGGAGAGGACCAAGAGACCCAGTACTTC.